The next 13 T cell receptor beta chains were all read from a single sample in a study of glioma-infiltrating T cells listed by TCRdb under 2016. The sequencer was an Illumina MiSeq. TCR alpha and beta CDR3 regions were amplified with the iRepertoire nested amplicon-rescue multiplex PCR (arm-PCR) platform from RNA. TCRdb handled the public reads itself, with Q25 trimming in fastp and clone calling in MiXCR, and kept productive beta chains. Each entry merges the rows of one CDR3 protein and shows their most common DNA and genes. The sample has about 140,000 distinct CDR3 sequences on record, around 42% of them singletons. Jointly, the top ten make up around 20% of the sample. Source material: glioma tissue, nonneoplastic brain tissue, or PBMCs (not recorded which). The receptors originated from a human donor with low-grade glioma or glioblastoma, undergoing nonglioma brain surgery, or in good health (not recorded which).

V and J are TRBV28 and TRBJ1-3; 9 nucleotides agree with TRBD1. Looked up from germline, CDR1 is MDHEN and CDR2 is SYDVKM. There are 14 residues in the CDR3. Germline trimming cut 10 bases from V and 0 bases from J; bases unmatched to any gene: 4. The CDR3 nucleotides are TGTGCCACCCAGACAGGGGGCTCTGGAAACACCATATATTTT. Amino acids: CATQTGGSGNTIYF.

This clonotype showed up just a few times. CDR3 amino acids: CSARAPKAVNTEAFF. CDR3 bases: TGCAGTGCTAGAGCCCCCAAGGCAGTCAACACTGAAGCTTTCTTT. This chain links TRBV20-1 with TRBJ1-1; D not resolved. Trimming stripped 1 base from V and 2 bases from J, with 14 bases between. Germline values: CDR1 DFQATT, CDR2 SNEGSKA (reference sequence). The CDR3 is 15 residues long.

This clonotype was observed a handful of times. The rearrangement uses TRBV27 and TRBJ2-7; D gene uncertain. CDR1 is MNHEY and CDR2 is SMNVEV in the germline V gene (reference sequence). The CDR3 has 12 amino acids. Trimming removed 3 bases from V and 3 bases from J, with 6 bases in between. The CDR3 sequence: CASSFNLYEQYF. In nucleotides, the CDR3 is TGTGCCAGCAGTTTCAACCTCTACGAGCAGTACTTC.

CDR3 sequence (DNA): TGTGCCGCGAGCATCCTTAACTATGGCTACACCTTC. Translated, it gives CAASILNYGYTF. V is TRBV28 and J is TRBJ1-2; D gene ambiguous. Trimming removed 11 bases from V and 1 base from J, with 11 bases in between. CDR3 length equals 12 residues. Per germline, CDR1 MDHEN and CDR2 SYDVKM.

This clonotype appeared a few times. V gene TRBV7-9 combines with J gene TRBJ2-1; 10 bases fit TRBD2. This CDR3 spans 16 amino acids. The V and J ends lost 2 bases and 2 bases, in that order; junction bases with no gene match: 3. CDR1 is SEHNR and CDR2 is FQNEAQ in the germline V gene (reference sequence). DNA for the CDR3: TGTGCCAGCAGCTTAATCCTAGCGGGGGCCTACAATGAGCAGTTCTTC. Protein product: CASSLILAGAYNEQFF.

The chain has TRBV27 and TRBJ2-3; D possibly matches TRBD1 or TRBD2 (6 bases each). The CDR3 length is 13 residues. The ends were cut back, 5 bases at V and 6 bases at J, with 12 bases in the middle. Germline V gives CDR1 MNHEY, CDR2 SMNVEV (reference sequence). In nucleotides, the CDR3 is TGTGCCAGCAGTATAAGGGGGAGGGATACGCAGTATTTT. Translating it yields CASSIRGRDTQYF.

This clonotype occurred once. Mismatch with germline at one junction end may stem from a read error. The chain combines TRBV20-1 with TRBJ1-1; no definite D call. The CDR3 loop spans 13 amino acids. Germline lookup yields CDR1 DFQATT and CDR2 SNEGSKA (reference sequence). This CDR3 reads CSAPGQMNTVAFF. For the CDR3, the DNA is TGCAGTGCCCCCGGGCAGATGAACACTGTAGCTTTCTTT.

J is TRBJ2-1 and V is TRBV20-1; D is uncertain. The CDR3 runs 12 residues. Germline V CDR1 and CDR2: DFQATT, SNEGSKA (reference sequence). V lost 6 bases, J lost 9 bases, and 15 bases lay in between. CDR3 amino acids: CSAEVDEPEQFF. The CDR3 DNA is TGCAGTGCGGAAGTAGACGAACCTGAGCAGTTCTTC.

This clonotype was picked up a small number of times. The genes are TRBV15 and TRBJ1-5, with D perhaps TRBD1 (5 bases). The germline CDR1 and CDR2 sequences are LNHNV and YYDKDF (reference sequence). This CDR3 contains 14 residues. Trimming took 0 bases from V and 5 from J, leaving 8 bases between them. CDR3 bases: TGTGCCACCAGCAGAGATCTAGGGGATCAGCCCCAGCATTTT. It is translated as CATSRDLGDQPQHF.

This chain connects TRBV18 to TRBJ2-1; weak D call: TRBD1 (6 bases). The CDR3 is made up of 16 amino acids. The germline V gene has CDR1 KGHSH and CDR2 LQKENI. Trimming took off 6 bases at V and 2 bases at J, with 17 bases between the two ends. In nucleotides, the CDR3 is TGTGCCAGCTCGCAAACAGGGAGCCCCACCTACAATGAGCAGTTCTTC. Translated: CASSQTGSPTYNEQFF.

This clonotype showed up just a few times. This chain joins TRBV27 and TRBJ2-7; 11 bases fit TRBD2. Unmatched junction bases numbered 8, after V lost 6 bases and J lost 4 bases. Germline V gene sequence: CDR1 MNHEY, CDR2 SMNVEV (reference sequence). CDR3 length: 15 residues. The CDR3: CASSPGTSGKYEQYF. For the CDR3, the DNA is TGTGCCAGCAGCCCCGGGACTAGCGGCAAATACGAGCAGTACTTC.

The chain uses TRBV10-3 and TRBJ2-3; 7 bases match TRBD2. The CDR3 has 13 residues. The germline CDR1 and CDR2 sequences are ENHRY and SYGVKD. Trimming at V came to 8 bases and at J to 4 bases, leaving 6 bases not matched to a gene. CDR3 amino acids: CAIGEGVPDTQYF. The CDR3 DNA reads as TGTGCCATCGGGGAGGGTGTCCCAGATACGCAGTATTTT.

The chain is built from TRBV4-3 and TRBJ2-7, with D unresolved. CDR1 LGHNA and CDR2 YSLEER come from the germline V gene. Trimming shortened V by 1 base and J by 2 bases, and 9 bases separated the two germline ends. There are 14 residues in the CDR3. The CDR3 loop reads CASSQGGRAYEQYF. As DNA, the CDR3 is TGCGCCAGCAGCCAAGGTGGCAGAGCCTACGAGCAGTACTTC.